This T cell receptor beta chain was identified during a study of T-cell reconstitution after alpha-beta-depleted transplantation in children. The V gene's germline CDR1 is MNHEY and CDR2 SMNVEV (reference sequence). The CDR3 runs 14 residues. V gave up 4 bases and J gave up 3 bases, with 10 bases separating them. The TCRbeta library incorporated unique molecular identifiers. Each CDR3 protein gets one entry after TCRdb re-called the PCR reads with MiXCR. The profile covers 750,000 to 950,000 distinct CDR3 sequences, with 16% appearing a single time and approximately 4.5% taken by the ten largest. Points from the study as a whole: It was newly produced T cells that mostly accounted for T-cell counts and diversity one year after transplant. Several hundred expanded graft clones reportedly gave rise to the alpha-beta T cells present about two months after transplant. Recipient T cells and thymic progenitors that survived were the source of the high TCRbeta diversity seen at day 60 in some patients.

This clonotype was detected only a few times. Antigen: not known. The chain recombines TRBV27 with TRBJ2-4; D is perhaps TRBD1 (6 bases). Sequences were derived from PBMCs, mostly from graft donor cells, sampled 360 days after TCRalphabeta/CD19-depleted stem cell transplant. The origin of this receptor is a male patient aged 10 to 17 who had a stem cell transplant for acute lymphoblastic leukemia, so the T cells may come from the graft donor. DNA for the CDR3: TGTGCCAGCAGTTGGTCAGGGGACAAAAACATTCAGTACTTC. Protein sequence: CASSWSGDKNIQYF.